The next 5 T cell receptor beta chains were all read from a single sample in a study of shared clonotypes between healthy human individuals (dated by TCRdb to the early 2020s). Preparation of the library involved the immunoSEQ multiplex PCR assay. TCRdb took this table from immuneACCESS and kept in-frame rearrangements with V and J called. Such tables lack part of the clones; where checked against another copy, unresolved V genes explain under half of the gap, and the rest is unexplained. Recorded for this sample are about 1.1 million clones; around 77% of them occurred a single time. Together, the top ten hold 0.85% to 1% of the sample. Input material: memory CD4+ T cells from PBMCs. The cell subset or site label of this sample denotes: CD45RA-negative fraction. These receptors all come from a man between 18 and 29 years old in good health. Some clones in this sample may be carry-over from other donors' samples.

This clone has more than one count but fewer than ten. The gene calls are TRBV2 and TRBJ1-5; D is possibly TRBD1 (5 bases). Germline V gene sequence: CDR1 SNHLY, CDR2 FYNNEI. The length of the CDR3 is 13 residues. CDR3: CASTAGRNQPQHF. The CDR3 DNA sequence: TGTGCATCTACAGCGGGGCGCAATCAGCCCCAGCATTTT.

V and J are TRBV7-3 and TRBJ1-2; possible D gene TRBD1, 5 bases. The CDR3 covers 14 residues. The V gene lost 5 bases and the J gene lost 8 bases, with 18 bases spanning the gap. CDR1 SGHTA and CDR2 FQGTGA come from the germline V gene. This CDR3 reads CASSPPGAPRGYTF. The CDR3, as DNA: TGTGCCAGCAGCCCCCCCGGGGCACCAAGGGGCTACACCTTC.

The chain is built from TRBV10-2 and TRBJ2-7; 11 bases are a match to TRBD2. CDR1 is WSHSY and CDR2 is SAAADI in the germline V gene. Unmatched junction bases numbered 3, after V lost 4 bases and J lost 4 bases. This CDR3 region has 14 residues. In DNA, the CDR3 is TGCGCCAGCAGTGTAACTAGCGGGAGTTACGAGCAGTACTTC. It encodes CASSVTSGSYEQYF.

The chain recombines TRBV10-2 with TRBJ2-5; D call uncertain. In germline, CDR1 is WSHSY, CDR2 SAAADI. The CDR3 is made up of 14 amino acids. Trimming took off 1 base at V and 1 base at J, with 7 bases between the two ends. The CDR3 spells CASSEFTPQETQYF. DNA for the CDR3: TGCGCCAGCAGTGAGTTCACCCCCCAAGAGACCCAGTACTTC.

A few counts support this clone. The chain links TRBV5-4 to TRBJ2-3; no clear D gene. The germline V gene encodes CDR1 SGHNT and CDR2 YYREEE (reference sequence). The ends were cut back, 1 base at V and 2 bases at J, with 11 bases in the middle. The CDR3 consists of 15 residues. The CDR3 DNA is TGTGCCAGCAGCTTGAGTCTGGGCCTCACAGATACGCAGTATTTT. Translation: CASSLSLGLTDTQYF.